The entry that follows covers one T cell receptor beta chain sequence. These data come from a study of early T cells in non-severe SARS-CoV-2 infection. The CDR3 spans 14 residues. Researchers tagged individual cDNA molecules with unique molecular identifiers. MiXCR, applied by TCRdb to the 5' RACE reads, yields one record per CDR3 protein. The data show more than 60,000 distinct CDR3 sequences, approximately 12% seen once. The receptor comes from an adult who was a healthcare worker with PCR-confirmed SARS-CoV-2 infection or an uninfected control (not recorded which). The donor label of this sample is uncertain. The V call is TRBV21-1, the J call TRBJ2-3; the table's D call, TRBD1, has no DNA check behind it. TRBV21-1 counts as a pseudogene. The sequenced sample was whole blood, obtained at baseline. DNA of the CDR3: TGTGCCAGCAGCGGCCGGACAGTCTCCGATACGCAGTATTTT. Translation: CASSGRTVSDTQYF.